The rows below give T cell receptor beta chains drawn from one sample of a study of cytotoxic CD8 clonotypes in ibrutinib-treated CLL. Only in-frame clones appear in the TCRdb table, and some are missing; sequencing was by immunoSEQ multiplex PCR. The table shows some 22,000 clones, with around four fifths occurring only once. The specimen comprised PBMCs, sampled before ibrutinib treatment. The receptors were gathered from a human donor with chronic lymphocytic leukemia. The CDR3 runs from the conserved cysteine through the conserved F or W. A D gene is named only where the DNA matches it firmly. Clone size appears in some rows only: once, few, many, or a class for an expanded clone.

>NA|TRBV28|TRBJ2-2|NA
CASSLWELRLGTGELFF
TGTGCCAGCAGTTTATGGGAACTCCGGTTAGGGACCGGGGAGCTGTTTTTT
>NA|TRBV9|TRBJ2-2|NA
CASSVEGGEAGELFF
TGTGCCAGCAGCGTAGAAGGAGGGGAGGCCGGGGAGCTGTTTTTT
>TRBD2|TRBV11-3|TRBJ2-5|NA
CASSLRGGGQETQYF
TGTGCCAGCAGCTTAAGGGGCGGGGGACAAGAGACCCAGTACTTC
>TRBD2|TRBV5-6|TRBJ2-5|NA
CASSLDGLAGGQETQYF
TGTGCCAGCAGCTTGGATGGACTAGCGGGAGGACAAGAGACCCAGTACTTC
>TRBD1|TRBV27|TRBJ1-2|NA
CASSTNSGTAYGYTF
TGTGCCAGCAGCACAAATTCCGGGACAGCATATGGCTACACCTTC
>NA|TRBV20-1|TRBJ2-5|once
CSANQGQTQYF
TGCAGCGCGAATCAGGGACAGACCCAGTACTTC
>TRBD2|TRBV13|TRBJ2-3|few
CASSLGGRARTDTQYF
TGTGCCAGCAGCTTAGGTGGGAGGGCCCGAACAGATACGCAGTATTTT
>TRBD2|TRBV30|TRBJ2-7|NA
CAWTTGGAGRGEQYF
TGTGCCTGGACCACGGGAGGGGCTGGGAGGGGGGAGCAGTACTTC
>NA|TRBV28|TRBJ1-5|once
CASRFYSPSNQPQHF
TGTGCCAGCAGGTTCTACTCCCCTAGCAATCAGCCCCAGCATTTT
>NA|TRBV6-4|TRBJ2-3|NA
CASSRTLSSTDTQYF
TGTGCCAGCAGTCGGACCCTCTCTAGCACAGATACGCAGTATTTT
>NA|TRBV18|TRBJ1-1|NA
CASSPANTEAFF
TGTGCCAGCTCACCCGCAAACACTGAAGCTTTCTTT
>NA|TRBV10-2|TRBJ2-5|NA
CASSERETQYF
TGCGCCAGCAGTGAACGAGAGACCCAGTACTTC
>NA|TRBV29-1|TRBJ1-2|NA
CSVDLIPQVF
TGCAGCGTTGATTTGATACCGCAGGTCTTC